This T cell receptor (beta chain) appears in the sequencing data of a study of shared clonotypes between healthy human individuals. Each of the donors was a healthy adult who was HIV-negative and had not had a recent acute infection or vaccination. The method was immunoSEQ multiplex PCR; TCRdb's version includes in-frame clones alone and lacks a portion of them. This sample has nearly 1 million clones, with approximately 80% found just once. Study findings and constraints: Deeper or shallower sequencing was expected to change how clonotypes are shared among donors. With few donors, the genetic and exposure-history diversity represented was limited.

CDR3 length equals 17 residues. V shed 3 bases, J shed 8 bases, and the junction held 11 bases outside the gene matches. Looked up from germline, CDR1 is LGHNA and CDR2 is YSLEER. This clone was detected only a few times. Its antigen remains unknown. The V gene is TRBV4-3, the J gene TRBJ2-1; 12 bases are a match to TRBD2. The sample consisted of memory CD4+ T cells sorted from blood. Noted subset: CD45RA-negative fraction. The receptor was isolated from a man younger than 35 in good health. For the CDR3, the DNA is TGCGCCAGCAGCCACCGACTAGCGGGAGTTAATTTCGATGAGCAGTTCTTC. Translation gives CASSHRLAGVNFDEQFF.